Listed below are T cell receptor beta chains from one sample, sequenced in a study of blood T cell repertoires in COVID-19. This table comes from immunoSEQ multiplex PCR, and its TCRdb copy is limited to in-frame clones, with some not included. This table holds tens of thousands of clones, approximately 87% found once. Sequencing was carried out using peripheral blood. These receptors were collected from a man aged 45-65 years with active COVID-19. Both conserved end residues are part of each CDR3. Fields, in order: clone size, D gene, V gene, J gene, CDR3 protein, CDR3 DNA. D genes are given only for firm matches. Rows give clone size only sometimes, using once, few, many, or a class for an expanded clone.

abundance: .; d_gene: .; v_gene: TRBV27; j_gene: TRBJ1-4; CDR3aa: CASSQYPNPREKLFF; CDR3nt: TGTGCCAGCAGTCAATATCCGAATCCGCGTGAAAAACTGTTTTTT
abundance: few; d_gene: TRBD1; v_gene: TRBV5-6; j_gene: TRBJ1-2; CDR3aa: CASSPRQGNIRYGYTF; CDR3nt: TGTGCCAGCAGCCCACGACAGGGAAACATAAGATATGGCTACACCTTC
abundance: .; d_gene: .; v_gene: TRBV4-1; j_gene: TRBJ1-4; CDR3aa: CASSHKSRSFNEKLFF; CDR3nt: TGCGCCAGCAGCCACAAAAGCAGGTCTTTTAATGAAAAACTGTTTTTT
abundance: .; d_gene: .; v_gene: TRBV12-3/TRBV12-4; j_gene: TRBJ2-7; CDR3aa: CASSRTSGFEQYF; CDR3nt: TGTGCCAGCAGCCGTACCTCAGGGTTCGAGCAGTACTTC
abundance: .; d_gene: .; v_gene: TRBV28; j_gene: TRBJ1-2; CDR3aa: CASKLDSRGYTF; CDR3nt: TGTGCCAGCAAATTGGACAGCCGAGGCTACACCTTC
abundance: .; d_gene: TRBD1; v_gene: TRBV7-8; j_gene: TRBJ1-5; CDR3aa: CASSQGDATHQPQHF; CDR3nt: TGTGCCAGCAGCCAGGGGGACGCCACCCACCAGCCCCAGCATTTT
abundance: .; d_gene: TRBD1; v_gene: TRBV18; j_gene: TRBJ1-2; CDR3aa: CASSGQANYGYTF; CDR3nt: TGTGCCAGCTCCGGACAGGCTAACTATGGCTACACCTTC
abundance: few; d_gene: TRBD1; v_gene: TRBV3-1/TRBV3-2; j_gene: TRBJ2-7; CDR3aa: CASSRAGTGAYEQYF; CDR3nt: TGTGCCAGCAGCCGCGCCGGGACAGGAGCCTACGAGCAGTACTTC
abundance: .; d_gene: .; v_gene: TRBV15; j_gene: TRBJ2-1; CDR3aa: CATSRGRDPSYNEQFF; CDR3nt: TGTGCCACCAGCAGAGGGCGGGACCCTTCCTACAATGAGCAGTTCTTC
abundance: .; d_gene: TRBD2; v_gene: TRBV7-9; j_gene: TRBJ2-7; CDR3aa: CASSPRVAGGVEQYF; CDR3nt: TGTGCCAGCAGCCCCCGGGTAGCGGGAGGAGTAGAGCAGTACTTC
abundance: .; d_gene: .; v_gene: TRBV5-4; j_gene: TRBJ2-3; CDR3aa: CASSSQGFSTDTQYF; CDR3nt: TGTGCCAGCAGCAGCCAGGGGTTTAGCACAGATACGCAGTATTTT
abundance: .; d_gene: .; v_gene: TRBV6-2/TRBV6-3; j_gene: TRBJ2-1; CDR3aa: CASSSMLTGNEQFF; CDR3nt: TGTGCCAGCAGTTCAATGCTGACAGGCAATGAGCAGTTCTTC
abundance: few; d_gene: .; v_gene: TRBV2; j_gene: TRBJ1-2; CDR3aa: CASIPGLVDYGYTF; CDR3nt: TGTGCCAGCATTCCGGGTTTAGTGGACTATGGCTACACCTTC
abundance: .; d_gene: TRBD1; v_gene: TRBV24-1; j_gene: TRBJ1-5; CDR3aa: CATSKGQGSNQPQHF; CDR3nt: TGTGCCACCAGTAAGGGACAGGGAAGCAATCAGCCCCAGCATTTT
abundance: .; d_gene: TRBD2; v_gene: TRBV7-9; j_gene: TRBJ2-1; CDR3aa: CASSPNRGGLWNEQFF; CDR3nt: TGTGCCAGCAGCCCGAACCGGGGGGGGCTGTGGAATGAGCAGTTCTTC
abundance: .; d_gene: TRBD1; v_gene: TRBV18; j_gene: TRBJ1-1; CDR3aa: CASSLTRDRGPNTEAFF; CDR3nt: TGTGCCAGCTCACTAACCCGGGACAGGGGACCGAACACTGAAGCTTTCTTT
abundance: .; d_gene: TRBD1; v_gene: TRBV4-1; j_gene: TRBJ2-5; CDR3aa: CASSRGQGKGETQYF; CDR3nt: TGCGCCAGCAGCCGCGGACAGGGGAAGGGTGAGACCCAGTACTTC
abundance: .; d_gene: .; v_gene: TRBV5-6; j_gene: TRBJ2-3; CDR3aa: CASSWRNTDTQYF; CDR3nt: TGTGCCAGCAGCTGGAGGAACACAGATACGCAGTATTTT
abundance: .; d_gene: .; v_gene: TRBV28; j_gene: TRBJ1-2; CDR3aa: CASSGGAPNYGYTF; CDR3nt: TGTGCCAGCTCCGGAGGGGCTCCTAACTATGGCTACACCTTC
abundance: .; d_gene: TRBD1; v_gene: TRBV2; j_gene: TRBJ1-2; CDR3aa: CASSTDRENGYTF; CDR3nt: TGTGCCAGCAGTACGGACAGGGAGAATGGCTACACCTTC
abundance: .; d_gene: .; v_gene: TRBV10-1; j_gene: TRBJ2-3; CDR3aa: CASSEIGGTSTDTQYF; CDR3nt: TGCGCCAGCAGTGAAATCGGCGGTACTAGCACAGATACGCAGTATTTT
abundance: .; d_gene: .; v_gene: TRBV6-5; j_gene: TRBJ2-1; CDR3aa: CASSYGNEQFF; CDR3nt: TGTGCCAGCAGTTACGGCAACGAGCAGTTCTTC
abundance: .; d_gene: .; v_gene: TRBV5-1; j_gene: TRBJ1-4; CDR3aa: CASSSFPGRGEKLFF; CDR3nt: TGCGCCAGCAGCTCGTTCCCCGGGAGGGGTGAAAAACTGTTTTTT
abundance: .; d_gene: .; v_gene: TRBV24-1; j_gene: TRBJ2-1; CDR3aa: CATSDTQGRLSHDEQFF; CDR3nt: TGTGCCACCAGTGATACCCAGGGTAGGTTAAGTCACGATGAGCAGTTCTTC
abundance: .; d_gene: .; v_gene: TRBV24-1; j_gene: TRBJ1-5; CDR3aa: CATSDPRGVGDQPQHF; CDR3nt: TGTGCCACCAGTGATCCCAGGGGAGTAGGGGATCAGCCCCAGCATTTT
abundance: .; d_gene: .; v_gene: TRBV4-2; j_gene: TRBJ1-1; CDR3aa: CASSQDSPGGIRTEAFF; CDR3nt: TGTGCCAGCAGCCAAGATTCCCCCGGGGGGATTCGGACTGAAGCTTTCTTT
abundance: .; d_gene: .; v_gene: TRBV11-3; j_gene: TRBJ2-1; CDR3aa: CASSFERAEQFF; CDR3nt: TGTGCCAGCAGCTTTGAGAGGGCTGAGCAGTTCTTC
abundance: .; d_gene: TRBD2; v_gene: TRBV6-1; j_gene: TRBJ2-7; CDR3aa: CASSEASGRVLKQYF; CDR3nt: TGTGCCAGCAGTGAAGCCTCCGGGAGGGTGTTGAAGCAGTACTTC
abundance: .; d_gene: TRBD2; v_gene: TRBV6-2/TRBV6-3; j_gene: TRBJ2-7; CDR3aa: CASSYSRREGQGQQYF; CDR3nt: TGTGCCAGCAGTTACTCGAGACGGGAGGGCCAGGGACAGCAGTACTTC
abundance: .; d_gene: TRBD1; v_gene: TRBV5-1; j_gene: TRBJ1-1; CDR3aa: CASSPGDGQDVAFF; CDR3nt: TGCGCCAGCAGTCCCGGAGATGGACAGGACGTAGCTTTCTTT
abundance: .; d_gene: TRBD1; v_gene: TRBV6-5; j_gene: TRBJ2-4; CDR3aa: CASKDRGKNIQYF; CDR3nt: TGTGCCAGCAAGGACAGGGGGAAAAACATTCAGTACTTC
abundance: .; d_gene: .; v_gene: TRBV11-2; j_gene: TRBJ1-1; CDR3aa: CASSPPGWGGASNTEAFF; CDR3nt: TGTGCCAGCAGCCCACCGGGGTGGGGGGGCGCCTCGAACACTGAAGCTTTCTTT
abundance: .; d_gene: TRBD1; v_gene: TRBV6-2/TRBV6-3; j_gene: TRBJ1-5; CDR3aa: CASSGTGYNQPQHF; CDR3nt: TGTGCCAGCAGCGGGACAGGGTATAATCAGCCCCAGCATTTT
abundance: .; d_gene: .; v_gene: TRBV9; j_gene: TRBJ2-6; CDR3aa: CASSEALTGANVLTF; CDR3nt: TGTGCCAGCAGCGAAGCGTTAACTGGGGCCAACGTCCTGACTTTC
abundance: .; d_gene: .; v_gene: TRBV5-6; j_gene: TRBJ2-5; CDR3aa: CASSSSPALTGQETQYF; CDR3nt: TGTGCCAGCAGCTCTTCCCCCGCGTTGACAGGCCAAGAGACCCAGTACTTC
abundance: .; d_gene: .; v_gene: TRBV7-2; j_gene: TRBJ1-2; CDR3aa: CASSSWTAGYTF; CDR3nt: TGTGCCAGCAGCTCCTGGACAGCTGGCTACACCTTC
abundance: .; d_gene: TRBD1; v_gene: TRBV5-1; j_gene: TRBJ2-2; CDR3aa: CASSLGQGKVTGELFF; CDR3nt: TGCGCCAGCAGCTTGGGACAGGGGAAAGTAACCGGGGAGCTGTTTTTT
abundance: .; d_gene: .; v_gene: TRBV21-1; j_gene: TRBJ1-5; CDR3aa: CASSSSRRTGTDCNQPQHF; CDR3nt: TGTGCCAGCAGCTCAAGTCGTCGGACAGGGACTGATTGCAATCAGCCCCAGCATTTT
abundance: .; d_gene: TRBD1; v_gene: TRBV5-1; j_gene: TRBJ1-6; CDR3aa: CASSLEGQLSNSPLHF; CDR3nt: TGCGCCAGCAGCTTGGAGGGACAGCTTTCTAATTCACCCCTCCACTTT
abundance: .; d_gene: TRBD1; v_gene: TRBV5-1; j_gene: TRBJ2-1; CDR3aa: CASSYAGGTYNEQFF; CDR3nt: TGCGCCAGCAGCTATGCAGGGGGCACCTACAATGAGCAGTTCTTC
abundance: once; d_gene: TRBD2; v_gene: TRBV7-9; j_gene: TRBJ2-7; CDR3aa: CASSPGLAGGSDYEQYF; CDR3nt: TGTGCCAGCAGCCCGGGACTAGCGGGAGGGTCGGACTACGAGCAGTACTTC
abundance: .; d_gene: .; v_gene: TRBV28; j_gene: TRBJ1-2; CDR3aa: CASSSGVYGYTF; CDR3nt: TGTGCCAGCAGTTCAGGGGTCTATGGCTACACCTTC
abundance: .; d_gene: .; v_gene: TRBV10-1; j_gene: TRBJ1-1; CDR3aa: CASSESGAPGPGEAFF; CDR3nt: TGCGCCAGCAGTGAGTCGGGAGCACCCGGTCCGGGTGAAGCTTTCTTT
abundance: .; d_gene: .; v_gene: TRBV7-9; j_gene: TRBJ1-2; CDR3aa: CASSLVAVYGYTF; CDR3nt: TGTGCCAGCAGCTTAGTAGCGGTCTATGGCTACACCTTC
abundance: .; d_gene: .; v_gene: TRBV28; j_gene: TRBJ2-7; CDR3aa: CASSLNPGTPSYEQYF; CDR3nt: TGTGCCAGCAGTTTAAATCCCGGGACACCTTCCTACGAGCAGTACTTC
abundance: .; d_gene: .; v_gene: TRBV4-3; j_gene: TRBJ1-2; CDR3aa: CASSQDHGLSGYTF; CDR3nt: TGCGCCAGCAGCCAAGATCACGGTTTGAGTGGCTACACCTTC
abundance: .; d_gene: TRBD1; v_gene: TRBV11-3; j_gene: TRBJ1-4; CDR3aa: CASSLAGTGGGIANEKLFF; CDR3nt: TGTGCCAGCAGCTTAGCCGGGACAGGGGGCGGCATCGCTAATGAAAAACTGTTTTTT
abundance: .; d_gene: TRBD1; v_gene: TRBV29-1; j_gene: TRBJ1-2; CDR3aa: CSVDGGTGAFYGYTF; CDR3nt: TGCAGCGTTGACGGTGGGACAGGGGCGTTCTATGGCTACACCTTC
abundance: .; d_gene: .; v_gene: TRBV12-3/TRBV12-4; j_gene: TRBJ2-7; CDR3aa: CASSPGTGSEQYF; CDR3nt: TGTGCCAGCAGTCCCGGCACGGGGTCCGAGCAGTACTTC
abundance: .; d_gene: TRBD1; v_gene: TRBV7-2; j_gene: TRBJ2-7; CDR3aa: CASSARQGYEQYF; CDR3nt: TGTGCCAGCAGCGCCCGACAGGGCTACGAGCAGTACTTC
abundance: .; d_gene: .; v_gene: TRBV6-5; j_gene: TRBJ2-7; CDR3aa: CASSYSASHSYEQYF; CDR3nt: TGTGCCAGCAGTTACTCGGCTTCCCACTCCTACGAGCAGTACTTC
abundance: .; d_gene: .; v_gene: TRBV6-6; j_gene: TRBJ2-7; CDR3aa: CASSYQRQTSYEQYF; CDR3nt: TGTGCCAGCAGTTACCAGAGACAGACCTCCTACGAGCAGTACTTC
abundance: .; d_gene: TRBD2; v_gene: TRBV7-2; j_gene: TRBJ2-1; CDR3aa: CASSLGLAGGFDEQFF; CDR3nt: TGTGCCAGCAGCTTGGGACTAGCGGGAGGGTTTGATGAGCAGTTCTTC
abundance: .; d_gene: .; v_gene: TRBV6-2/TRBV6-3; j_gene: TRBJ2-7; CDR3aa: CASSYPTYEQYF; CDR3nt: TGTGCCAGCAGTTACCCCACTTACGAGCAGTACTTC
abundance: .; d_gene: TRBD2; v_gene: TRBV5-1; j_gene: TRBJ2-1; CDR3aa: CASMGASGSYEQFF; CDR3nt: TGCGCCAGCATGGGGGCTAGCGGGAGCTATGAGCAGTTCTTC
abundance: .; d_gene: .; v_gene: TRBV11-3; j_gene: TRBJ2-7; CDR3aa: CASSLGVFSYEQYF; CDR3nt: TGTGCCAGCAGCCTGGGAGTATTCTCCTACGAGCAGTACTTC
abundance: .; d_gene: TRBD1; v_gene: TRBV10-3; j_gene: TRBJ2-7; CDR3aa: CAISPSGTDYEQYF; CDR3nt: TGTGCCATCAGTCCCTCCGGGACAGATTACGAGCAGTACTTC